Each of the 15 T cell receptor beta chains below was sequenced from the same sample in a study of cytomegalovirus exposure and HLA in healthy donors. It was with 60 Vbeta and 13 Jbeta primers that the PCR ran. TCRdb keeps only in-frame clones here, not all; method: immunoSEQ multiplex PCR. Of about 130,000 clones listed, roughly 88% are singletons. Sample: PBMCs. Source of these receptors: a woman in her late teens or twenties in good health and CMV-seropositive.

The V call is TRBV23-1, the J call TRBJ2-5, with D possibly being TRBD2 (6 bases). TRBV23-1 is noted as an ORF with a role that remains uncertain. The CDR3 totals 14 residues. Trimming removed 4 bases from V and 8 bases from J, with 17 bases in between. The CDR3 reads CASSLGTPRETQYF. In DNA form, the CDR3 reads TGCGCCAGCAGTCTTGGGACTCCTAGGGAAACCCAGTACTTC.

This clone appeared a few times. The genes are TRBV6-5 and TRBJ2-7, with TRBD1 as a possible D gene (6 bases). V dropped 8 bases and J dropped 3 bases, with 14 bases sitting between them. The CDR3 is made up of 13 amino acids. CDR1 is MNHEY, CDR2 SVGAGI, per germline. CDR3 loop: CASGPQGLYEQYF. The DNA for the CDR3 is TGTGCCAGCGGTCCCCAGGGGCTCTACGAGCAGTACTTC.

CDR3 coding DNA: TGTGCTAGTGGTTTGGTAGTCGGGACAGGGGGGAGTGAAAAACTGTTTTTT. This gives the protein CASGLVVGTGGSEKLFF. The chain combines TRBV12-5 with TRBJ1-4; TRBD1 aligns across 11 bases. V gave up 0 bases and J gave up 7 bases; unmatched junction bases: 7. The CDR3 extends over 17 amino acids. Germline assignment: CDR1 LGHNT and CDR2 FRNRAP.

This CDR3 reads CASTIGGGNTEAFF. In nucleotides, the CDR3 is TGCGCCAGCACCATAGGGGGTGGGAACACTGAAGCTTTCTTT. The V and J genes are TRBV5-1 and TRBJ1-1, with a tentative D call TRBD1 (6 bases). CDR1 SGHRS and CDR2 YFSETQ come from the germline V gene. CDR3 length equals 14 residues. V was shortened by 6 bases and J by 1 base, with 13 bases between the two germline ends.

The chain combines TRBV19 with TRBJ2-3, with D hard to call. CDR1 and CDR2 (germline): LNHDA, SQIVND (reference sequence). The CDR3 extends over 11 amino acids. Trimming removed 8 bases at V and 2 bases at J, with 5 bases between. The CDR3 nucleotides read TGTGCCAGTGGAGACACAGATACGCAGTATTTT. It yields the protein CASGDTDTQYF.

J is TRBJ2-1 and V is TRBV2; D is perhaps TRBD1 (6 bases). This CDR3 region has 13 residues. The germline gives CDR1 SNHLY, CDR2 FYNNEI. V was trimmed by 7 bases and J by 5 bases, leaving 12 bases between them. The CDR3 DNA reads as TGTGCCAGCACCCCTCGGACAGACAATGAGCAGTTCTTC. Amino acids: CASTPRTDNEQFF. The variable domain in full, completed from reference TRBV2 and TRBJ2-1, reads EPEVTQTPSHQVTQMGQEVILRCVPISNHLYFYWYRQILGQKVEFLVSFYNNEISEKSEIFDDQFSVERPDGSNFTLKIRSTKLEDSAMYFCASTPRTDNEQFFGPGTRLTVL.

The chain couples TRBV7-9 to TRBJ1-4; D uncertain. The CDR3 runs to 13 residues. Germline assignment: CDR1 SEHNR and CDR2 FQNEAQ (reference sequence). Trimming shortened V by 5 bases and J by 6 bases, and 10 bases separated the two germline ends. CDR3 coding DNA: TGTGCCAGCAGCGGGGAGCTGGATGAAAAACTGTTTTTT. Encoded protein: CASSGELDEKLFF.

The chain links TRBV28 to TRBJ1-2; 8 positions match TRBD1. The V gene end was trimmed by 5 bases and the J gene end by 9 bases; junction bases not matched to a gene: 17. The CDR3 runs 16 residues. The germline gives CDR1 MDHEN, CDR2 SYDVKM. The CDR3 sequence: CASSRPRDRYLLSYTF. The DNA for the CDR3 is TGTGCCAGCAGTAGACCCCGGGACAGGTACCTTCTGAGCTACACCTTC.

The V call is TRBV2, the J call TRBJ1-2; TRBD1 might be the D (5 bases). Trimming took 8 bases from V and 0 from J, leaving 13 bases between them. This CDR3 is built from 14 residues. Germline CDR1 and CDR2: SNHLY and FYNNEI. The CDR3 here is CASPGGGANYGYTF. CDR3 nucleotides: TGTGCCAGCCCGGGTGGAGGGGCTAACTATGGCTACACCTTC. The full variable domain, in which reference TRBV2 and TRBJ1-2 provide the parts outside the CDR3, is EPEVTQTPSHQVTQMGQEVILRCVPISNHLYFYWYRQILGQKVEFLVSFYNNEISEKSEIFDDQFSVERPDGSNFTLKIRSTKLEDSAMYFCASPGGGANYGYTFGSGTRLTVV.

The rearrangement uses TRBV12-5 and TRBJ1-5, with D tentatively TRBD1 (5 bases). Germline V gene sequence: CDR1 LGHNT, CDR2 FRNRAP. The CDR3 is made up of 15 amino acids. Trimming left V 7 bases short and J 0 bases short, with 13 bases between. The DNA for the CDR3 is TGTGCTAGTGCTCGGGGGGGGTTTAGCAATCAGCCCCAGCATTTT. Translation: CASARGGFSNQPQHF.

J is TRBJ2-2 and V is TRBV19, with 8 bases identical to TRBD2. Germline CDR1 LNHDA, CDR2 SQIVND (reference sequence). This CDR3 has 15 amino acids. V trimming: 3 bases; J trimming: 6 bases; junction bases outside the gene matches: 6. The CDR3 reads CASSILLAEAGELFF. CDR3 coding DNA: TGTGCCAGTAGTATCTTACTAGCGGAGGCCGGGGAGCTGTTTTTT.

This sequence joins TRBV29-1 and TRBJ1-4, with TRBD1 as a possible D gene (5 bases). The germline V gene encodes CDR1 SQVTM and CDR2 ANQGSEA. The CDR3 totals 13 residues. V was clipped by 8 bases and J by 6 bases, with 16 bases between them. This CDR3 reads CSLDGGVDEKLFF. DNA for the CDR3: TGCAGCCTAGATGGGGGGGTGGATGAAAAACTGTTTTTT.

The rearrangement joins TRBV5-1 to TRBJ2-3; D is perhaps TRBD2 (6 bases). Germline V gene lookup returns CDR1 SGHRS and CDR2 YFSETQ. V was trimmed by 7 bases and J by 3 bases, leaving 15 bases between them. The CDR3 has 14 residues. The CDR3 loop reads CASCWREKTDTQYF. The CDR3 DNA sequence: TGCGCCAGCTGTTGGAGGGAAAAAACAGATACGCAGTATTTT.

The V and J genes are TRBV12-5 and TRBJ1-5, with 8 bases aligning to TRBD1. In germline, CDR1 is LGHNT, CDR2 FRNRAP. The CDR3 contains 13 residues. Unmatched junction bases numbered 8, after V lost 9 bases and J lost 7 bases. CDR3 amino acids: CASVQGGGQPQHF. The CDR3 nucleotides read TGTGCTAGCGTACAGGGGGGAGGGCAGCCCCAGCATTTT.

V gene TRBV13 combines with J gene TRBJ2-1; 12 nucleotides line up with TRBD2. The CDR3 extends over 15 amino acids. The ends lost 5 bases at V and 4 bases at J; junction bases unmatched: 3. In germline, CDR1 is PRHDT, CDR2 FYEKMQ (reference sequence). Here the CDR3 DNA reads TGTGCCAGCAGCCCCGGACTAGCGGGGTACAATGAGCAGTTCTTC. It codes for CASSPGLAGYNEQFF. Full variable domain (outside the CDR3, taken from reference TRBV13 and TRBJ2-1): AAGVIQSPRHLIKEKRETATLKCYPIPRHDTVYWYQQGPGQDPQFLISFYEKMQSDKGSIPDRFSAQQFSDYHSELNMSSLELGDSALYFCASSPGLAGYNEQFFGPGTRLTVL.